This T cell receptor beta chain appears in the sequencing data of a study of cytomegalovirus exposure and HLA in healthy donors. 13 Jbeta primers and 60 Vbeta primers were used for the PCR. As originally analysed: A follow-up analysis tallied around 80 million unique TCR beta chains, some 9.9 million shared. TCRdb's copy holds only in-frame clones and misses some; the assay was immunoSEQ multiplex PCR. That table supplies the V and J calls and clone size; D and trimming were determined from the DNA. This repertoire shows approximately 130,000 clones, 65% to 80% found once; its top ten account for around 5.8%. This clone appeared once. Material: PBMCs. The TCR originated in a young man in good health and CMV-seropositive.

The CDR3 bases are TGTGCCAGCAGCTCAAGGGAGGTCACTGAAGCTTTCTTT. This sequence encodes CASSSREVTEAFF. The chain combines TRBV13 with TRBJ1-1; no firm D call. Germline V gives CDR1 PRHDT, CDR2 FYEKMQ (reference sequence). V lost 4 bases and J lost 4, with 10 bases in between. This CDR3 comprises 13 residues.